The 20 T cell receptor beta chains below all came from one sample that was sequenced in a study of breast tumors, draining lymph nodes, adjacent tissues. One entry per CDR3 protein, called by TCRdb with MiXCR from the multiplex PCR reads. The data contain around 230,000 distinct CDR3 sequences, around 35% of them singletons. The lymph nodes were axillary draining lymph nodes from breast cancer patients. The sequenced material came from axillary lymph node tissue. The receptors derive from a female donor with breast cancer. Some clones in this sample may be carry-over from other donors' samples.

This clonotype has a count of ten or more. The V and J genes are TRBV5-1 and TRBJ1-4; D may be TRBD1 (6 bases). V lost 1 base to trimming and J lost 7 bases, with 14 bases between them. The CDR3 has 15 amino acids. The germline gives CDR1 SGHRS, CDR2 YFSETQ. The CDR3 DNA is TGCGCCAGCAGCTTGTCGGGCAGGGGAGGTGAAAAACTGTTTTTT. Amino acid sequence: CASSLSGRGGEKLFF.

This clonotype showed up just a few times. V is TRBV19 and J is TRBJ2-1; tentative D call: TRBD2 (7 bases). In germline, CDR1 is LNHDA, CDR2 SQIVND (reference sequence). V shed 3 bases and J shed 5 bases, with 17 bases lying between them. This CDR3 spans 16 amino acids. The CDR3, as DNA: TGTGCCAGTAGTATGCCAGGTAGGGGGGGCAACAATGAGCAGTTCTTC. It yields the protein CASSMPGRGGNNEQFF.

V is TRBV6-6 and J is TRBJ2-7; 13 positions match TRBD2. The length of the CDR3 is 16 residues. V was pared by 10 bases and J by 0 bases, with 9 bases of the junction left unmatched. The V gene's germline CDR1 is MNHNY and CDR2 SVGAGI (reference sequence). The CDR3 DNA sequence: TGTGCCATCGGAGCGAGGACTAGCGGGAGCTCCTACGAGCAGTACTTC. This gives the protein CAIGARTSGSSYEQYF.

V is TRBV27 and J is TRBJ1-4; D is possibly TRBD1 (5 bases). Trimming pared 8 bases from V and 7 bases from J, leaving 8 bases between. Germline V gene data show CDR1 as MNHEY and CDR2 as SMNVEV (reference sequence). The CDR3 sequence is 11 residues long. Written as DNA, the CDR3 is TGTGCCAGCGGGGCCTCTGAAAAACTGTTTTTT. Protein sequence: CASGASEKLFF.

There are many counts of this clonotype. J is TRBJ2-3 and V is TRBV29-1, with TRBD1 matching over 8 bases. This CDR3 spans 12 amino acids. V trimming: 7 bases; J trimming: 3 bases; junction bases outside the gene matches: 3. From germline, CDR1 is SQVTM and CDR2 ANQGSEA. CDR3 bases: TGCAGCGCCGGGACAGGAACAGATACGCAGTATTTT. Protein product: CSAGTGTDTQYF.

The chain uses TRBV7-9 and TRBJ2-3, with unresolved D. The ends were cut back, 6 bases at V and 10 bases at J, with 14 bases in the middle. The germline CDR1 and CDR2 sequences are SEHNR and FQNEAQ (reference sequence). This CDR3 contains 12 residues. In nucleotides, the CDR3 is TGTGCCAGCAGATCACCTGGCGAACCGCAGTATTTT. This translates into CASRSPGEPQYF.

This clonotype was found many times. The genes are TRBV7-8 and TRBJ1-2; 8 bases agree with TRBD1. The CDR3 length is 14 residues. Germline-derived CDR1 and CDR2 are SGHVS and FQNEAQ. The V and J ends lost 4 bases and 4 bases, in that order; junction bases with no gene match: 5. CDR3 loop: CASSSRQGTYGYTF. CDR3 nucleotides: TGTGCCAGCAGCTCCAGACAGGGGACCTATGGCTACACCTTC. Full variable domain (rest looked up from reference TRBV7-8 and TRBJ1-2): GAGVSQSPRYKVAKRGQDVALRCDPISGHVSLFWYQQALGQGPEFLTYFQNEAQLDKSGLPSDRFFAERPEGSVSTLKIQRTQQEDSAVYLCASSSRQGTYGYTFGSGTRLTVV.

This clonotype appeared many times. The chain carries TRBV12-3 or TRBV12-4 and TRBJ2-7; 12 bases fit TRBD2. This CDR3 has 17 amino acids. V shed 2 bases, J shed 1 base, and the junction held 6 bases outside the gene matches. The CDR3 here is CASSLRLAGGRSYEQYF. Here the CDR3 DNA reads TGTGCCAGCAGTTTACGGCTAGCGGGAGGGAGGTCCTACGAGCAGTACTTC.

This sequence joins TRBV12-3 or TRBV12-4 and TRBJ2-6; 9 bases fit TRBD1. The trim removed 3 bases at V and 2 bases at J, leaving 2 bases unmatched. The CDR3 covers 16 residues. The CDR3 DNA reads TGTGCCAGCAGTTTCACAGGGGGCGCTGGGGCCAACGTCCTGACTTTC. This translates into CASSFTGGAGANVLTF.

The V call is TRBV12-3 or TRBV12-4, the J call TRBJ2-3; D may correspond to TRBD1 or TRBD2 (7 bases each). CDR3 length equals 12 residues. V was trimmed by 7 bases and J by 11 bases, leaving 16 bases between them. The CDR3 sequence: CASTRGGNEQYF. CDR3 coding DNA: TGTGCCAGCACCAGGGGGGGAAATGAGCAGTATTTT.

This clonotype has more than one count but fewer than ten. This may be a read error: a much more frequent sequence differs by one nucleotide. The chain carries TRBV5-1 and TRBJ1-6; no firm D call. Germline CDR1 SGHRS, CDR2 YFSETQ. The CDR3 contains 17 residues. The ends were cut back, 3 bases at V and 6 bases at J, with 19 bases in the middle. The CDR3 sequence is CASSSGPERGPNSPLHF. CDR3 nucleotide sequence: TGCGCCAGCAGCTCCGGGCCCGAAAGAGGTCCTAATTCACCCCTCCACTTT.

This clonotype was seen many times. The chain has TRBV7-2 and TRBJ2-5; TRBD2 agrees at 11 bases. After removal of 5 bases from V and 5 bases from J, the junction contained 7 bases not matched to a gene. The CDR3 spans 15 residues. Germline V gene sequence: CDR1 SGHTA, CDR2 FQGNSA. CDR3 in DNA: TGTGCCAGCAGCCTGGGACTAGCGGCGTCCGAGACCCAGTACTTC. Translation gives CASSLGLAASETQYF.

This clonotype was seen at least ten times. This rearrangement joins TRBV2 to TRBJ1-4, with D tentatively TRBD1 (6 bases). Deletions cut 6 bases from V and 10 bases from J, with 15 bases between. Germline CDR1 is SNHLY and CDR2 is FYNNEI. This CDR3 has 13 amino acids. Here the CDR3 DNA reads TGTGCCAGCAGGCCAGGGGAGGGTGGAAAACTGTTTTTT. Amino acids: CASRPGEGGKLFF.

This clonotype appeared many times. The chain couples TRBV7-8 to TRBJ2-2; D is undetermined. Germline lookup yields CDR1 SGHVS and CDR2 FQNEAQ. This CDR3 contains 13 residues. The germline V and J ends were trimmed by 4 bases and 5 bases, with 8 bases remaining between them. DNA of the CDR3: TGTGCCAGCAGCTCCCAGGTTACCGGGGAGCTGTTTTTT. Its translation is CASSSQVTGELFF. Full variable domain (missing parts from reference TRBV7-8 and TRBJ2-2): GAGVSQSPRYKVAKRGQDVALRCDPISGHVSLFWYQQALGQGPEFLTYFQNEAQLDKSGLPSDRFFAERPEGSVSTLKIQRTQQEDSAVYLCASSSQVTGELFFGEGSRLTVL.

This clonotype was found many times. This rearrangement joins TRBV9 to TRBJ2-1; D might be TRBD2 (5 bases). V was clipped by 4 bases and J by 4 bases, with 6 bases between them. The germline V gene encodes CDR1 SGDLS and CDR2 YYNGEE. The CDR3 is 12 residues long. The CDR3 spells CASSLAYNEQFF. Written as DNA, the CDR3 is TGTGCCAGCAGCTTAGCGTACAATGAGCAGTTCTTC.

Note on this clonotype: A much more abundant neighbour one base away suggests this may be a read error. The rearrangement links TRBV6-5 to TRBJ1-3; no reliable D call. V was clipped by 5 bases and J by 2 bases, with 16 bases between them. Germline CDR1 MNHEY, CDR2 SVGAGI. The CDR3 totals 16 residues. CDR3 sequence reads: CASSHVNPAAGNTIYF. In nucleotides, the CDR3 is TGTGCCAGCAGTCACGTAAACCCGGCAGCTGGAAACACCATATATTTT.

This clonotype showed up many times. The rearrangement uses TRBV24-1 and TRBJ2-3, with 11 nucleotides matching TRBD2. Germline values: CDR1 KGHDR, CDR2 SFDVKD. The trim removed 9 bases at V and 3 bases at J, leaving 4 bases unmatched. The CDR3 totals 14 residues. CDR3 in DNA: TGTGCCACCCGAACTAGCGGGAGTACAGATACGCAGTATTTT. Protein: CATRTSGSTDTQYF.

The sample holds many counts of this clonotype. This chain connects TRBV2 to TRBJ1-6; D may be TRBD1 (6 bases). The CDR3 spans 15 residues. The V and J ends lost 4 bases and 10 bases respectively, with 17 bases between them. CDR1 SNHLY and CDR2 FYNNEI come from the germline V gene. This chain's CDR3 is CASSAQGQLGSPLHF. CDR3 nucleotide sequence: TGTGCCAGCAGTGCGCAAGGACAGTTAGGATCACCCCTCCACTTT. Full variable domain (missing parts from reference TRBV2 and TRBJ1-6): EPEVTQTPSHQVTQMGQEVILRCVPISNHLYFYWYRQILGQKVEFLVSFYNNEISEKSEIFDDQFSVERPDGSNFTLKIRSTKLEDSAMYFCASSAQGQLGSPLHFGNGTRLTVT.

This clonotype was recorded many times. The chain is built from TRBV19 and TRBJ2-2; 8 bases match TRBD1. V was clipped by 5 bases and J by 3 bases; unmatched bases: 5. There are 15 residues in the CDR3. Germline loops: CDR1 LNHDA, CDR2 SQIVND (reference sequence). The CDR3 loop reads CASSLNRGYTGELFF. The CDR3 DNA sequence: TGTGCCAGTAGTCTCAACAGGGGGTACACCGGGGAGCTGTTTTTT.

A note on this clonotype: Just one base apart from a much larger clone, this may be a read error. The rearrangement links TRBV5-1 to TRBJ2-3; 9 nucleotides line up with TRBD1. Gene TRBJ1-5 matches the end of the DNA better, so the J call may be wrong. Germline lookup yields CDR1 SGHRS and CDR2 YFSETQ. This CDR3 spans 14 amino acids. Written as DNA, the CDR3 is TGCGCCAGCAGGGGGACAGGGAGAACAGATACGCAGCATTTT. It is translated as CASRGTGRTDTQHF.